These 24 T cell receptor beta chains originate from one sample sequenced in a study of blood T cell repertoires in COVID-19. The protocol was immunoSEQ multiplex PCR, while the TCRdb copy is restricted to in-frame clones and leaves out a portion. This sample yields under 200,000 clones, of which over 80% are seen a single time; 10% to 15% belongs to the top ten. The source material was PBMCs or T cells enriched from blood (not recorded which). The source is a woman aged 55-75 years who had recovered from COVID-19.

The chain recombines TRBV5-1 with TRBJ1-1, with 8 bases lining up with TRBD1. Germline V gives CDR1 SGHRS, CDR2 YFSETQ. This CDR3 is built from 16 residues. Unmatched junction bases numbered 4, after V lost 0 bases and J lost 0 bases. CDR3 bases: TGCGCCAGCAGCTTGGGGCAGGGGGCTATGAACACTGAAGCTTTCTTT. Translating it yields CASSLGQGAMNTEAFF.

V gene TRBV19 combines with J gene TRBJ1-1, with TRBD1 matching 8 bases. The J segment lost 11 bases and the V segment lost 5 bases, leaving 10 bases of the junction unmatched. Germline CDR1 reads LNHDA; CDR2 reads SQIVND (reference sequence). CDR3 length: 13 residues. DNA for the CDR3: TGTGCCAGTAGTTTCTGGACAGGGAATCGCGCTTTCTTT. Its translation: CASSFWTGNRAFF.

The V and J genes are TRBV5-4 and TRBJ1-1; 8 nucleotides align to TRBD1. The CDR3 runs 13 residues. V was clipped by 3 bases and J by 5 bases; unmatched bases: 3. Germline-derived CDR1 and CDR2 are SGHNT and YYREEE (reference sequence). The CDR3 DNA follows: TGTGCCAGCAGCTCGTACAGGGGGACTGAAGCTTTCTTT. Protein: CASSSYRGTEAFF.

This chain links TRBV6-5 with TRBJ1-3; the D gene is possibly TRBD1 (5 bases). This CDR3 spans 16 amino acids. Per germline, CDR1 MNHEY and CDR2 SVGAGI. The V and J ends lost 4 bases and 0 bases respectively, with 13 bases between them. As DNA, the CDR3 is TGTGCCAGCAGTTTGCTGGACATTAACTCTGGAAACACCATATATTTT. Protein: CASSLLDINSGNTIYF.

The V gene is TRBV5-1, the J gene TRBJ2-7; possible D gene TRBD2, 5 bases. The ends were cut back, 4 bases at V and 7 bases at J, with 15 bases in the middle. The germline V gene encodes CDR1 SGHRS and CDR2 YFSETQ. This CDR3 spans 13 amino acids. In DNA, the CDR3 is TGCGCCAGCAGCCGGACGAGGGTGGGAGAGCAGTACTTC. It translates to CASSRTRVGEQYF.

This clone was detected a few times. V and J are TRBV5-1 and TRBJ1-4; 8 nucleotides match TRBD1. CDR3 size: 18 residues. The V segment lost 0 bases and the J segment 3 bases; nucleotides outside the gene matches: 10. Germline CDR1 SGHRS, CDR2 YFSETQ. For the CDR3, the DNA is TGCGCCAGCAGCTTGGGCACCGGGACAGGCCGCTCTAATGAAAAACTGTTTTTT. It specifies CASSLGTGTGRSNEKLFF.

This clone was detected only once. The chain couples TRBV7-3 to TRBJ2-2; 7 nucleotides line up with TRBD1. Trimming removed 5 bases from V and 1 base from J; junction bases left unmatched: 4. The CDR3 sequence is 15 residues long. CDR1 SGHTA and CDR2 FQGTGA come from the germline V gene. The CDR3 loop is CASSNRDRNTGELFF. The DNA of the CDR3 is TGTGCCAGCAGCAACCGGGACAGGAACACCGGGGAGCTGTTTTTT.

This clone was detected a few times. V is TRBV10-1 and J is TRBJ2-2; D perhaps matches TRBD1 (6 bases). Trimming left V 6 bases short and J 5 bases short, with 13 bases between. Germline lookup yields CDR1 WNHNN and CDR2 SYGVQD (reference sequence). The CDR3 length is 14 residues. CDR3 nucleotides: TGCGCCAGCAGCCCAGGACAGAGGACCGGGGAGCTGTTTTTT. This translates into CASSPGQRTGELFF.

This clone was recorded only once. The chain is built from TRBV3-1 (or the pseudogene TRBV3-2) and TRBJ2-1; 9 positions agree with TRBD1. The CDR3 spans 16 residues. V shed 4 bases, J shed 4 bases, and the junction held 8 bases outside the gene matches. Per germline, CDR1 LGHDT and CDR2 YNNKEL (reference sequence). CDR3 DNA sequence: TGTGCCAGCAGCCTGAGGGGGGACAGGGTATACAATGAGCAGTTCTTC. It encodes CASSLRGDRVYNEQFF.

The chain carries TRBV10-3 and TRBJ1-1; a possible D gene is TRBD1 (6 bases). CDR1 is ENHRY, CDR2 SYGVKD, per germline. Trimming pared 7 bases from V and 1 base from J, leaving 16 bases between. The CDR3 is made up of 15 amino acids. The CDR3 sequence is CAIKAAGARNTEAFF. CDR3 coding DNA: TGTGCCATCAAGGCGGCAGGGGCTAGGAACACTGAAGCTTTCTTT.

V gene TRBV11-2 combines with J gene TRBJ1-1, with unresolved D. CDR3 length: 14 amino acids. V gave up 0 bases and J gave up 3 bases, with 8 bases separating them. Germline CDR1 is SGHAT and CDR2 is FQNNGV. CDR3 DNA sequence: TGTGCCAGCAGCTTAGATGTCAGTTACACTGAAGCTTTCTTT. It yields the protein CASSLDVSYTEAFF.

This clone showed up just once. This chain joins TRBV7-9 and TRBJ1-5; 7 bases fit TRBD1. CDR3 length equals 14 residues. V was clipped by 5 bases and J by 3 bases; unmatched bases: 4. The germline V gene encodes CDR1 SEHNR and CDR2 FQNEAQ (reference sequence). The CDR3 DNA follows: TGTGCCAGCAGCCGAGACAGGGTCAATCAGCCCCAGCATTTT. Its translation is CASSRDRVNQPQHF.

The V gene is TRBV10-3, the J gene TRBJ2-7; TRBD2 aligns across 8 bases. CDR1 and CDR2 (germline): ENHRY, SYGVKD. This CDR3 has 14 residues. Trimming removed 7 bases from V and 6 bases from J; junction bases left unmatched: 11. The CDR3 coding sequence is TGTGCCATCACCGGGGGGGGGAAGGGGGGCGAGCAGTACTTC. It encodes CAITGGGKGGEQYF.

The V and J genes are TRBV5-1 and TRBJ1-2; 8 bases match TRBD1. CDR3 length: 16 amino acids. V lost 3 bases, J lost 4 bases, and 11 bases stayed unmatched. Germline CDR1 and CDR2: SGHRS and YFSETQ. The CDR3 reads CASSSTQGATFYGYTF. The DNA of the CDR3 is TGCGCCAGCAGCTCGACGCAGGGGGCGACTTTCTATGGCTACACCTTC.

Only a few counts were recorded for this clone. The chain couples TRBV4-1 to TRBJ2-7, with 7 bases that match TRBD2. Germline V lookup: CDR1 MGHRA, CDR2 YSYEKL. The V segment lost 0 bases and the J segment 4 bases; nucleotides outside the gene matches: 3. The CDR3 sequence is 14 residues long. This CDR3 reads CASSQDGGRYEQYF. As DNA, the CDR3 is TGCGCCAGCAGCCAAGACGGGGGGAGGTACGAGCAGTACTTC.

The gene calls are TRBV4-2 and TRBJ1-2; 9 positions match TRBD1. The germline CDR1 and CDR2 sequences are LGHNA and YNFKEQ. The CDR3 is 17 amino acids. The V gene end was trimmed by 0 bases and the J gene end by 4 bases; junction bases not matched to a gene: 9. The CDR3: CASSQDPGQGSTYGYTF. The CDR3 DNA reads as TGTGCCAGCAGCCAAGACCCGGGACAGGGTTCTACCTATGGCTACACCTTC.

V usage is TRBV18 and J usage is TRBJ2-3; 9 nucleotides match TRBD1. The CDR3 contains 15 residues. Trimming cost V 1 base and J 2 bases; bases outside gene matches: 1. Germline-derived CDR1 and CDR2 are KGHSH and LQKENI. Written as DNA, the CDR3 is TGTGCCAGCTCACCACGACAGGGGGTCACAGATACGCAGTATTTT. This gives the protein CASSPRQGVTDTQYF.

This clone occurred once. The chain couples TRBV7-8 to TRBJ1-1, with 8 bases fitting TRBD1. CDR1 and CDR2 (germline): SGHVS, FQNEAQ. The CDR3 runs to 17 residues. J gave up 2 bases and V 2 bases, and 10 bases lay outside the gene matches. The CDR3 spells CASSLSDRERGNTEAFF. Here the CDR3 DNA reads TGTGCCAGCAGCTTATCGGACAGGGAAAGGGGAAACACTGAAGCTTTCTTT.

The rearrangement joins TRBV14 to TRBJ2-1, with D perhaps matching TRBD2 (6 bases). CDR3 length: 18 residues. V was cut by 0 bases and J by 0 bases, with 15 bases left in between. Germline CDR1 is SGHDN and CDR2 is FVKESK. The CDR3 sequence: CASSQDQGGASSYNEQFF. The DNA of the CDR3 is TGTGCCAGCAGCCAAGATCAAGGCGGGGCTAGCTCCTACAATGAGCAGTTCTTC.

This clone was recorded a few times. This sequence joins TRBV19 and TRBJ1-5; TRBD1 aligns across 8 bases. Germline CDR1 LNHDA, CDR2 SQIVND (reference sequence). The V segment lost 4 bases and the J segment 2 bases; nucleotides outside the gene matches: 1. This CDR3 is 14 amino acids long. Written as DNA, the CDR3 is TGTGCCAGTAGTACACAGGGGGGCAATCAGCCCCAGCATTTT. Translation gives CASSTQGGNQPQHF.

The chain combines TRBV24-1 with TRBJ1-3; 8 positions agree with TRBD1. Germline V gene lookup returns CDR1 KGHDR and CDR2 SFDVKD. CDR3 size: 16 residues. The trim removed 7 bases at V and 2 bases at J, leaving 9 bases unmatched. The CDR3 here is CATRAGTGNPGNTIYF. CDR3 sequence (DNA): TGTGCCACCAGGGCCGGGACAGGAAACCCTGGAAACACCATATATTTT.

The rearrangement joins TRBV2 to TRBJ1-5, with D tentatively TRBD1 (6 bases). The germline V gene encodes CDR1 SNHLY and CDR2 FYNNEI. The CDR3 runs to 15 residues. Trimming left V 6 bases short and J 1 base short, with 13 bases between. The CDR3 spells CASSVQGRSNQPQHF. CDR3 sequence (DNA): TGTGCCAGCAGCGTACAGGGCCGGAGCAATCAGCCCCAGCATTTT. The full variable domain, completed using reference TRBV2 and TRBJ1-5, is EPEVTQTPSHQVTQMGQEVILRCVPISNHLYFYWYRQILGQKVEFLVSFYNNEISEKSEIFDDQFSVERPDGSNFTLKIRSTKLEDSAMYFCASSVQGRSNQPQHFGDGTRLSIL.

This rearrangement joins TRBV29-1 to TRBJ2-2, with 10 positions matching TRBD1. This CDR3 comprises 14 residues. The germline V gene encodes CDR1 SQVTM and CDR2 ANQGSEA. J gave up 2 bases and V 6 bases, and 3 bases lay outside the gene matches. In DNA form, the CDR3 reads TGCAGCGTCGGGACAGGGGTAAACACCGGGGAGCTGTTTTTT. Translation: CSVGTGVNTGELFF.

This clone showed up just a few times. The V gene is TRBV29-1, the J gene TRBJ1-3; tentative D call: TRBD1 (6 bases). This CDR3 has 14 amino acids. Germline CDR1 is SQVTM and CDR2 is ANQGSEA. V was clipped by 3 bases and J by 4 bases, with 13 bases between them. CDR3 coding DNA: TGCAGCGTTGAGGTGGCAGGGACAGGAAACACCATATATTTT. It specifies CSVEVAGTGNTIYF.